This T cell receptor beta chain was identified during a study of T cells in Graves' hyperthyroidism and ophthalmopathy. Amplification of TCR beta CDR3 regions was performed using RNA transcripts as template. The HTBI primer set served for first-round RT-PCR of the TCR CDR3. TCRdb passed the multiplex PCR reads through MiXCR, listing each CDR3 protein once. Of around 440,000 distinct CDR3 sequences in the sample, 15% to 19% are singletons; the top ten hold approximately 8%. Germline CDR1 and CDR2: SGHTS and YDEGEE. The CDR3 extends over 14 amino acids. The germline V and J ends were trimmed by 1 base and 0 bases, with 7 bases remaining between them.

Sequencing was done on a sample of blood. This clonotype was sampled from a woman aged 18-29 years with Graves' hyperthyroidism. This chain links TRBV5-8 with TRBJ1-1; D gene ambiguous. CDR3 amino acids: CASSLRVLNTEAFF. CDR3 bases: TGTGCCAGCAGCTTGCGAGTACTGAACACTGAAGCTTTCTTT.